The clone carrying this TCR beta chain showed up many times. What it recognizes is unknown. These data come from a study of T cell repertoires in cytomegalovirus infection. Study summary: CMV epitopes that were recently identified and HLA-C-restricted were used alongside well-studied HLA-B-restricted ones. Matching HLA type and CMV infection were both indicated by public TCR beta signatures. Overall study results and limits: Dominating the ex vivo response were TCR beta clonotypes that were CMV-specific and HLA-C-restricted. Carriers of CMV plus the relevant HLA were identified by cumulative public TCR beta family frequency.

MiXCR, applied by TCRdb to the reads, yields one record per CDR3 protein. The sample has roughly 280,000 distinct CDR3 sequences, approximately 22% seen once. V was trimmed by 7 bases and J by 10 bases, leaving 11 bases between them. CDR3 length: 12 amino acids. Germline V gene sequence: CDR1 MNHEY, CDR2 SMNVEV (reference sequence). V is TRBV27 and J is TRBJ1-6, with D uncertain. Sequencing was performed on cultured PBMCs, taken from culture after CMV antigen stimulation. The TCR originated in a human donor in good health (CMV status not recorded). Some clones in this sample may be carry-over from other donors' samples. This chain's CDR3 is CASKQQRSPLHF. CDR3 DNA sequence: TGTGCCAGCAAACAGCAAAGGTCACCCCTCCACTTT.